This entry features one TCR beta chain sequence. This sample is drawn from a study of blood T cell repertoires in COVID-19. Study summary: Whether acute or convalescent, the COVID-19 samples came from the United States, Italy and Spain. In each case, the material was cDNA or gDNA derived from T cells, B-cell-depleted T cells, or PBMCs.

The CDR3 extends over 15 amino acids. The germline V gene encodes CDR1 SGHRS and CDR2 YFSETQ. V shed 4 bases and J 2 bases; nucleotides not matched to a gene: 2. In the authors' methods: Cell counts per sample came from amplifying reference gene primers. Here immunoSEQ multiplex PCR was the method, and the copy in TCRdb shows in-frame clones only, minus some. V and J calls and clone size are copied from that table; D and trimming were computed from the DNA. This sample carries roughly 150,000 clones, 60% to 85% of them seen once, and the ten largest clones take around 3%. The source of this sequence is a man aged 70 or older with acute or convalescent COVID-19. The sequenced sample was peripheral blood. The chain uses TRBV5-1 and TRBJ2-5; 13 bases agree with TRBD2. The CDR3 spells CASSRTSGGQETQYF. As DNA, the CDR3 is TGCGCCAGCAGCAGGACTAGCGGGGGTCAAGAGACCCAGTACTTC.